Listed here are 21 T cell receptor beta chains from one sample, sequenced in a study of shared clonotypes between healthy human individuals. Profiling relied on immunoSEQ multiplex PCR, and the TCRdb table lists in-frame clones only, not all of them. In the table there are hundreds of thousands of clones, around 78% of which are singletons. The sequenced sample was memory CD4+ T cells sorted from blood. Subset here: CD45RA-negative fraction. These receptors all come from a woman in her 30s in good health.

The V and J genes are TRBV4-1 and TRBJ1-4, with TRBD1 matching 8 bases. The ends lost 1 base at V and 8 bases at J; junction bases unmatched: 9. In germline, CDR1 is MGHRA, CDR2 YSYEKL. This CDR3 has 16 residues. The CDR3: CASSQGQGAFGEKLFF. The CDR3 DNA reads TGCGCCAGCAGCCAAGGGCAGGGGGCCTTCGGGGAAAAACTGTTTTTT.

The genes are TRBV6-6 and TRBJ1-5; 9 bases match TRBD1. V was clipped by 7 bases and J by 4 bases; unmatched bases: 8. Germline V gene sequence: CDR1 MNHNY, CDR2 SVGAGI (reference sequence). There are 15 residues in the CDR3. CDR3 in amino acids: CASNPGQGANQPQHF. CDR3 nucleotides: TGTGCCAGCAATCCGGGACAGGGAGCAAATCAGCCCCAGCATTTT.

This chain connects TRBV5-4 to TRBJ1-4; unclear D gene. This CDR3 has 13 amino acids. The germline V gene encodes CDR1 SGHNT and CDR2 YYREEE (reference sequence). V lost 0 bases, J lost 7 bases, and 7 bases lay in between. CDR3 in DNA: TGTGCCAGCAGCTTGGACAGAGCTGAAAAACTGTTTTTT. Amino acids: CASSLDRAEKLFF.

CDR3 sequence reads: CASSFHTYLTGARKSHF. CDR3 coding DNA: TGTGCCAGCAGCTTTCACACATATTTGACAGGGGCCCGTAAATCGCATTTT. The V call is TRBV5-6, the J call TRBJ1-5; 8 positions match TRBD1. Germline values: CDR1 SGHDT, CDR2 YYEEEE. V shed 2 bases, J shed 15 bases, and the junction held 22 bases outside the gene matches. The CDR3 has 17 amino acids. The full variable domain, in which reference TRBV5-6 and TRBJ1-5 provide the parts outside the CDR3, is DAGVTQSPTHLIKTRGQQVTLRCSPKSGHDTVSWYQQALGQGPQFIFQYYEEEERQRGNFPDRFSGHQFPNYSSELNVNALLLGDSALYLCASSFHTYLTGARKSHFGDGTRLSIL.

V is TRBV10-2 and J is TRBJ2-7; a possible D gene is TRBD1 (5 bases). The CDR3 has 13 residues. V lost 4 bases to trimming and J lost 5 bases, with 12 bases between them. Looked up from germline, CDR1 is WSHSY and CDR2 is SAAADI. DNA of the CDR3: TGCGCCAGCAGTGGGCAGGGCGAAGACGAGCAGTACTTC. It is translated as CASSGQGEDEQYF.

The gene calls are TRBV7-2 and TRBJ2-3, with D maybe TRBD2 (5 bases). V was clipped by 6 bases and J by 4 bases, with 20 bases between them. The CDR3 has 16 residues. CDR1 is SGHTA and CDR2 is FQGNSA in the germline V gene. CDR3 protein: CASRGTRSVMPDTQYF. As DNA, the CDR3 is TGTGCCAGCAGGGGAACTAGATCTGTAATGCCAGATACGCAGTATTTT.

This chain uses TRBV6-6 with TRBJ2-7; D is unclear. The germline V and J ends were trimmed by 6 bases and 0 bases, with 15 bases remaining between them. CDR1 MNHNY and CDR2 SVGAGI come from the germline V gene (reference sequence). The CDR3 length is 15 residues. Written as DNA, the CDR3 is TGTGCCAGCAGCCCCCTGGCGCTCAGCTCCTACGAGCAGTACTTC. It translates to CASSPLALSSYEQYF.

This rearrangement joins TRBV28 to TRBJ2-3, with TRBD2 matching 11 bases. V shed 2 bases and J 2 bases; nucleotides not matched to a gene: 6. This CDR3 spans 17 amino acids. From germline, CDR1 is MDHEN and CDR2 SYDVKM. CDR3 protein: CASSLGATSGNTDTQYF. As DNA, the CDR3 is TGTGCCAGCAGTTTAGGTGCGACTAGCGGGAACACAGATACGCAGTATTTT. Full variable domain (rest looked up from reference TRBV28 and TRBJ2-3): DVKVTQSSRYLVKRTGEKVFLECVQDMDHENMFWYRQDPGLGLRLIYFSYDVKMKEKGDIPEGYSVSREKKERFSLILESASTNQTSMYLCASSLGATSGNTDTQYFGPGTRLTVL.

V is TRBV28 and J is TRBJ2-7, with D perhaps TRBD1 (6 bases). The CDR3 spans 15 residues. Germline-derived CDR1 and CDR2 are MDHEN and SYDVKM. Trimming pared 3 bases from V and 2 bases from J, leaving 14 bases between. CDR3: CASSFHTGPTYEQYF. The CDR3 DNA is TGTGCCAGCAGTTTCCACACAGGGCCCACCTACGAGCAGTACTTC.

V is TRBV5-1 and J is TRBJ2-1; D is ambiguous. This CDR3 has 13 amino acids. Germline values: CDR1 SGHRS, CDR2 YFSETQ. V lost 2 bases and J 5 bases, leaving 8 bases between the germline ends. This CDR3 is CASSFAGNNEQFF. CDR3 bases: TGCGCCAGCAGCTTTGCCGGTAACAATGAGCAGTTCTTC.

The CDR3 region has the DNA TGTGCCAGCAGCTTACCGGGGGCCAGCGGCAGTAACGGGGAGCTGTTTTTT. Encoded protein: CASSLPGASGSNGELFF. The chain is built from TRBV5-4 and TRBJ2-2; possibly TRBD1 or TRBD2 for D (6 bases each). This CDR3 spans 17 amino acids. Per the germline V gene, CDR1 is SGHNT and CDR2 is YYREEE (reference sequence). V gave up 2 bases and J gave up 7 bases, with 21 bases separating them.

CDR3 in DNA: TGCGCCAGCAGCTTGACAACGGGACAGTTCAACTCCTACGAGCAGTACTTC. Protein sequence: CASSLTTGQFNSYEQYF. J is TRBJ2-7 and V is TRBV5-1; 7 nucleotides line up with TRBD1. Germline CDR1 SGHRS, CDR2 YFSETQ. J gave up 0 bases and V 1 base, and 10 bases lay outside the gene matches. The CDR3 extends over 17 amino acids.

This chain connects TRBV19 to TRBJ1-3, with a possible D match to TRBD1 (5 bases). Trimming left V 6 bases short and J 0 bases short, with 12 bases between. There are 15 residues in the CDR3. Germline V lookup: CDR1 LNHDA, CDR2 SQIVND (reference sequence). As DNA, the CDR3 is TGTGCCAGTAGACAAGACAGCAGCTCTGGAAACACCATATATTTT. This translates into CASRQDSSSGNTIYF.

Points on this clone: Other DNA sequences from this sample encode an identical CDR3 as well. This rearrangement joins TRBV5-1 to TRBJ1-2; 8 bases line up with TRBD1. The CDR3 has 14 amino acids. Germline trimming cut 0 bases from V and 3 bases from J; bases unmatched to any gene: 1. The germline CDR1 and CDR2 sequences are SGHRS and YFSETQ. CDR3 coding DNA: TGCGCCAGCAGCTTGGCAGGGGGCGACTATGGCTACACCTTC. This gives the protein CASSLAGGDYGYTF.

The chain joins TRBV2 to TRBJ1-2; unclear D gene. CDR1 and CDR2 from the germline V gene are SNHLY and FYNNEI. Trimming shortened V by 6 bases and J by 2 bases, and 13 bases separated the two germline ends. CDR3 length: 14 residues. CDR3 residues: CASSRGGSNYGYTF. DNA for the CDR3: TGTGCCAGCAGCCGGGGAGGGTCGAACTATGGCTACACCTTC.

The CDR3 DNA reads as TGCGCCAGCAGCGAAACAGGTAGCAATCAGCCCCAGCATTTT. It codes for CASSETGSNQPQHF. The chain joins TRBV5-1 to TRBJ1-5; possibly TRBD1 for D (5 bases). CDR1 SGHRS and CDR2 YFSETQ come from the germline V gene. CDR3 length: 14 amino acids. Trimming removed 4 bases from V and 0 bases from J, with 8 bases in between. The entire variable domain, with the rest obtained from reference TRBV5-1 and TRBJ1-5, is as follows: KAGVTQTPRYLIKTRGQQVTLSCSPISGHRSVSWYQQTPGQGLQFLFEYFSETQRNKGNFPGRFSGRQFSNSRSEMNVSTLELGDSALYLCASSETGSNQPQHFGDGTRLSIL.

This clone was found many times. The rearrangement links TRBV11-2 to TRBJ1-1; 9 bases are a match to TRBD1. The CDR3 has 14 residues. Germline lookup yields CDR1 SGHAT and CDR2 FQNNGV. V dropped 5 bases and J dropped 5; count of bases not matched to a gene: 6. The CDR3 bases are TGTGCCAGCAGCCCCGGGACAGGGAAGACTGAAGCTTTCTTT. It yields the protein CASSPGTGKTEAFF.

The table lists this clone with many counts. The CDR3 nucleotides are TGCAGCGTTGGAAACGGACTAGCGCTAAACTCCTACGAGCAGTACTTC. Amino acid sequence: CSVGNGLALNSYEQYF. The genes are TRBV29-1 and TRBJ2-7; TRBD2 aligns across 9 bases. The CDR3 sequence is 16 residues long. V lost 4 bases to trimming and J lost 0 bases; unmatched junction nucleotides: 10. The V gene's germline CDR1 is SQVTM and CDR2 ANQGSEA.

V and J are TRBV27 and TRBJ2-2, with D hard to call. The CDR3 covers 13 residues. The ends were cut back, 6 bases at V and 6 bases at J, with 11 bases in the middle. CDR1 is MNHEY, CDR2 SMNVEV, per germline (reference sequence). The CDR3 region is CASRSYGSGELFF. DNA of the CDR3: TGTGCCAGCAGATCCTACGGTTCCGGGGAGCTGTTTTTT.

The gene calls are TRBV7-9 and TRBJ1-2, with a possible D match to TRBD1 (5 bases). From germline, CDR1 is SEHNR and CDR2 FQNEAQ (reference sequence). V gave up 8 bases and J gave up 8 bases, with 18 bases separating them. The CDR3 sequence is 13 residues long. CDR3 nucleotide sequence: TGTGCCAGCGAAGAACTCGCCGGGGGAGGCTACACCTTC. Encoded protein: CASEELAGGGYTF.

The chain uses TRBV28 and TRBJ1-3; 10 bases are shared with TRBD1. CDR3 length equals 17 residues. The junction had 8 bases not matched to a gene; V was cut back by 6 bases and J by 0 bases. CDR1 is MDHEN, CDR2 SYDVKM, per germline. The CDR3 sequence: CASRRGTGAISGNTIYF. Written as DNA, the CDR3 is TGTGCCAGCAGACGGGGGACAGGGGCTATCTCTGGAAACACCATATATTTT.